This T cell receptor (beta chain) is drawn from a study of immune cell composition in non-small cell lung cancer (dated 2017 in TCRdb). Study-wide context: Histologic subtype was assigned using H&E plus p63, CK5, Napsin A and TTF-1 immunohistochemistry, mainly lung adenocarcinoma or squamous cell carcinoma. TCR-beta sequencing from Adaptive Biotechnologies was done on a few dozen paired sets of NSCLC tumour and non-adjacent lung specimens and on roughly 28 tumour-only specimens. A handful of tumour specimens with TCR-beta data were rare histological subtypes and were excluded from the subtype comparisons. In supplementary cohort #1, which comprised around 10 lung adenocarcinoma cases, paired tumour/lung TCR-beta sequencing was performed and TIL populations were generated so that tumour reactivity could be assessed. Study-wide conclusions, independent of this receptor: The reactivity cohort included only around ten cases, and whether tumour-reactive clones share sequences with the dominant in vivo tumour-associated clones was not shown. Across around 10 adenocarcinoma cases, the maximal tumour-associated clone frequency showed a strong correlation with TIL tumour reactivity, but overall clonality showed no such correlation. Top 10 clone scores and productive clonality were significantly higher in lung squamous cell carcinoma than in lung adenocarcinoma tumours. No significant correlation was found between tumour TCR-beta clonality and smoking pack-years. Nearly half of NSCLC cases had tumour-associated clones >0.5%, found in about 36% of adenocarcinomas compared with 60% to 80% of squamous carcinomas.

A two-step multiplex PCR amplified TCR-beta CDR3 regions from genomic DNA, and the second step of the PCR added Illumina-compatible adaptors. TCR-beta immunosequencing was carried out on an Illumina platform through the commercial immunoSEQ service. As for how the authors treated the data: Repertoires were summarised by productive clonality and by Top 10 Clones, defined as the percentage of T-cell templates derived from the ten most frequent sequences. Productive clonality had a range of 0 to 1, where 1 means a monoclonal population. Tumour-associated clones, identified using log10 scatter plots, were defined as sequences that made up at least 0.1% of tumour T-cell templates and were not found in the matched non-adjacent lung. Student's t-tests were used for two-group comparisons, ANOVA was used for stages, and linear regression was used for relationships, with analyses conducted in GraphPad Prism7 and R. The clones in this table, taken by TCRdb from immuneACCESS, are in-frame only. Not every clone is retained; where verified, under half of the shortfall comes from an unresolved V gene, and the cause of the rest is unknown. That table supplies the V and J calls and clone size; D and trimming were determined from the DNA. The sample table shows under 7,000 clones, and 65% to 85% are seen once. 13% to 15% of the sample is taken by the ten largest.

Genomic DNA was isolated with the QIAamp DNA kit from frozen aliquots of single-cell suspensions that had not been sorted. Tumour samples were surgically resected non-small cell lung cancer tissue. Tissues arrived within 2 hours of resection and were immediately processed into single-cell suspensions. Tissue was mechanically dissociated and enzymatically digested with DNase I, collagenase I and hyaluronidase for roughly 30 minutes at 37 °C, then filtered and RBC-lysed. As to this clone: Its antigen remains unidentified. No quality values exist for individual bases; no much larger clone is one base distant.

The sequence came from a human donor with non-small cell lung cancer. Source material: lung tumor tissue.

The sequenced DNA is TGTGCCAGCAGTGAAGCGGGCAGGGGGCTACGAGCTTTCTTT. Its protein is CASSEAGRGLRAFF. The chain links TRBV6-1 with TRBJ1-1, and 8 junctional nucleotides match TRBD1. The CDR3, cysteine through phenylalanine, is 14 amino acids long. CDR3 DNA is the only sequence kept; it has 42 bases, read in frame from the first base. The germline V gene specifies MNHNS as CDR1 and SASEGT as CDR2. Here V drops 0 bases and J drops 10 bases, and the junction holds 7 bases not matched to any gene.